This T cell receptor beta chain is from a study of shared clonotypes between healthy human individuals (dated by TCRdb to the early 2020s). Study-level background: A few men and two women, aged 18 to 49 years, made up the cohort. Libraries were prepared and TCR repertoires were sequenced by different laboratories using diverse techniques, in order to increase sequencing depth and limit assay-specific biases. Leukapheresis yielded between about 0.94 and 8.9 billion PBMCs per donor. For each donor, CD4 naive and CD4 memory were each run on three plates, CD8 naive on two plates, and CD8 memory on one plate. To estimate repertoire size and how much clonotype sharing occurs between individuals, the study deeply sequenced the blood TCR repertoires of five or six healthy adults. General findings and caveats noted by the study authors: When four donors were compared, the shared fraction of clonotypes was around 5% for naive CD4, 3.5% to 4% for naive CD8, roughly 2.5% for memory CD4, and 0.4% for memory CD8. The small number of donors limited the genetic and exposure-history diversity represented. Only blood was sampled, and tissue TCR repertoires likely differ from those in blood. Compared with non-shared clonotypes, clonotypes shared by all four sorted-subset donors had higher generation probabilities. Estimated clonotype richness was generally larger for naive than for memory subsets. Based on pairwise subsampling, the degree of clonotype sharing among donors was expected to be affected by sequencing depth. Rarefaction of sorted-subset datasets indicated incomplete sequencing despite the large sequencing depth.

The donors were healthy, HIV-negative adults who had no recently reported acute infections or vaccinations. Only Caucasian adults living in Nashville, Tennessee, USA were represented among the donors. CD4+ T cells were enriched through magnetic negative selection, after which naive cells were positively selected on CD45RA and the remaining negative fraction served as the memory subset. After blood collection by leukapheresis, PBMCs were isolated using Ficoll-Histopaque density gradient centrifugation and then cryopreserved in the vapor phase of liquid nitrogen. Analytical flow cytometry was used to check the purity and quantity of each magnetically sorted T cell population. Genomic DNA was isolated from every sorted fraction and measured by UV absorbance on a Nanodrop 2000c. Notes on this clone: The clone's antigen remains unknown. One base away there is no much larger clone; base qualities are not given.

Using the deep immunoSEQ assay, multiplex PCR amplified TCR CDR3 regions from genomic DNA. Genomic DNA extracted from each cell subset was distributed evenly over all wells of several immunoSEQ 96-well plates, and each plate served as one replicate. Each replicate PCR for sorted subsets received about 220 ng genomic DNA, equal to tens of thousands of T cell genomes. Purified libraries were quantified with a Qubit 3.0 fluorometer, sized on a Bioanalyzer 2100, and re-quantified with the KAPA Library Quantification kit. Every immunoSEQ 96-well plate was sequenced on a dedicated single-read 150-cycle Illumina NextSeq 550 flow cell. The paper's data handling went like this. Because the immunoSEQ output included only junctional sequences and no quality scores, the filtering could not be the same as the filtering used for full-length reads. Sequences were annotated with PyIR, a Python wrapper for IgBLAST v1.9, using IMGT germline references to assign V/J genes and CDR3. Reads were removed for weak V/J assignments (E-value above 1e-6), missing CDR3, stop codons, out-of-frame junctions, or ambiguous translated residues. V3J clonotypes were defined as sequences sharing the same inferred V gene, J gene, and CDR3 amino acid sequence. Percentage overlap between repertoires was computed as shared unique clonotypes divided by the size of the smaller repertoire. Richness of each repertoire was evaluated using RTK rarefaction, the Chao1 estimator, and Recon v2.1 estimates of unobserved clonotypes. Generation probabilities were computed with OLGA for all TCRbeta clonotypes obtained by the gDNA method from a handful of donors. In TCRdb, the immuneACCESS table is reduced to in-frame sequences with V and J assigned. These tables do not hold every clone; where another copy was compared, an unresolved V gene accounts for under half, and the others remain unexplained. That table supplies the V and J calls and clone size; D and trimming were determined from the DNA. A total of fewer than 400,000 clones appear in this sample, around two thirds of them only once. The ten most abundant clones make up 10% of the sample.

From cysteine to phenylalanine, the CDR3 is 14 amino acids long. Only the CDR3 portion is preserved as DNA: 42 bases, with reading frame beginning at the first base. V and J are truncated by 6 bases and 6 bases respectively, leaving an intervening sequence of 15 bases. The germline V gene sets CDR1 to KGHSH and CDR2 to LQKENI. The origin of this receptor is a man in his thirties or forties in good health. The chain joins TRBV18 to TRBJ2-1; the D region possibly corresponds to TRBD2 (5 bases align). Sequenced: memory CD4+ T cells sorted from blood. What this sample's cell subset or site label stands for: CD45RA-negative fraction. The CDR3 here reads CASSRGQSFNEQFF. The DNA sequence is as follows: TGTGCCAGCTCTAGAGGGCAGAGTTTCAATGAGCAGTTCTTC. Extended through the reference TRBV18 and TRBJ2-1 proteins, this CDR3 yields the full variable domain: NAGVMQNPRHLVRRRGQEARLRCSPMKGHSHVYWYRQLPEEGLKFMVYLQKENIIDESGMPKERFSAEFPKEGPSILRIQQVVRGDSAAYFCASSRGQSFNEQFFGPGTRLTVL.